The clone carrying this T cell receptor beta chain was recorded at least ten times. The CDR3 runs to 13 residues. Trimming took 6 bases from V and 8 from J, leaving 16 bases between them. CDR1 MDHEN and CDR2 SYDVKM come from the germline V gene. Profiled with immunoSEQ multiplex PCR; TCRdb holds only in-frame clones, not every one. The repertoire consists of approximately 330,000 clones, with roughly 89% occurring once and the leading ten covering approximately 9.4%. Those enrolled in Seattle joined during active infection and were followed longitudinally afterward. This entry comes from a study of blood T cell repertoires in COVID-19. Background on the study: Sites across the United States, Italy and Spain contributed samples from acute and convalescent COVID-19. T cells, B-cell-depleted T cells, or PBMCs supplied cDNA or gDNA.

The sample taken for sequencing was peripheral blood. The sequence derives from a man aged 30-40 years with COVID-19, enrolled during active disease. The genes are TRBV28 and TRBJ1-2; possible D gene TRBD1, 5 bases. CDR3 coding DNA: TGTGCCAGCAGAACTGGGGGGTGGAAGGGCTACACCTTC. The encoded protein is CASRTGGWKGYTF.